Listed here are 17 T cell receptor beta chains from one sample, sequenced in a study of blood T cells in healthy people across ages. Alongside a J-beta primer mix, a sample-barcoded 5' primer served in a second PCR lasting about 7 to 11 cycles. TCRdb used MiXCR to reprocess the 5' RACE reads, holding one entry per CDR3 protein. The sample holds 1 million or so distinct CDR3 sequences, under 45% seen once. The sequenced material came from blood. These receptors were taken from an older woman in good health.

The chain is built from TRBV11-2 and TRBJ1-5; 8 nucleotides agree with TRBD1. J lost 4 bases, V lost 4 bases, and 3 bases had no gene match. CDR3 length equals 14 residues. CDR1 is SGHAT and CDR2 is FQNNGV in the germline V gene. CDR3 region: CASSWTGINQPQHF. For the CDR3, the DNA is TGTGCCAGCAGCTGGACAGGGATAAATCAGCCCCAGCATTTT.

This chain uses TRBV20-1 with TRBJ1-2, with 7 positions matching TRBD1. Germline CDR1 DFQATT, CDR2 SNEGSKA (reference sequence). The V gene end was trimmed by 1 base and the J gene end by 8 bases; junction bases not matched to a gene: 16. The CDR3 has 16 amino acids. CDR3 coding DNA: TGCAGTGCTAGAGTGAGGCCTGCGACAGGGTCTAGGGGCTACACCTTC. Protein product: CSARVRPATGSRGYTF.

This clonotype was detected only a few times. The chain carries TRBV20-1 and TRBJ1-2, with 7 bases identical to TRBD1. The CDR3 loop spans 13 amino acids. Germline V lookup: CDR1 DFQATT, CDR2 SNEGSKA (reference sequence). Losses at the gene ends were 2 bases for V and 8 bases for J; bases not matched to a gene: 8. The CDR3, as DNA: TGCAGTGCTAGACTCAGACAGGGTTGGGGCTACACCTTC. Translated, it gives CSARLRQGWGYTF.

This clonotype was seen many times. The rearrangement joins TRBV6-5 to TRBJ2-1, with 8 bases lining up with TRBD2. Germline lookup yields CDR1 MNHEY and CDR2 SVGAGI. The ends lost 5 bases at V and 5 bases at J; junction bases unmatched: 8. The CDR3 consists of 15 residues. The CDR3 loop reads CASSRLAYKNNEQFF. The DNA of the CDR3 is TGTGCCAGCAGTCGACTAGCGTATAAAAACAATGAGCAGTTCTTC.

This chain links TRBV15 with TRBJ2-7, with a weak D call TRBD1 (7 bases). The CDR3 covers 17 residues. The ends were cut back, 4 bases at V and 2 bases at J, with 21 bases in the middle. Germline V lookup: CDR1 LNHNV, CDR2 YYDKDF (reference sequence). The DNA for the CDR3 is TGTGCCACCAGCAACTCCGGTCGGGGGACAGCTACCTACGAGCAGTACTTC. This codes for CATSNSGRGTATYEQYF.

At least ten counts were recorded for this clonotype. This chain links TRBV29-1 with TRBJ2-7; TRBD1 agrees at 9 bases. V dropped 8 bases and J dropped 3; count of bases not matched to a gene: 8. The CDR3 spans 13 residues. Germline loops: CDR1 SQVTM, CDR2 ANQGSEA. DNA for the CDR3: TGCAGCACTCGAAAGGGACAGGGCTACGAGCAGTACTTC. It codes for CSTRKGQGYEQYF.

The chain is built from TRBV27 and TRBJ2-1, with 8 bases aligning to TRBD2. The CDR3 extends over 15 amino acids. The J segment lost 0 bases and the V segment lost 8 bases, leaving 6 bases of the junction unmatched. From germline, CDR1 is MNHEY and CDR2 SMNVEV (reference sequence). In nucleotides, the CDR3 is TGTGCCAGCCGGAGGGGACTAGACTCCTACAATGAGCAGTTCTTC. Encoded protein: CASRRGLDSYNEQFF.

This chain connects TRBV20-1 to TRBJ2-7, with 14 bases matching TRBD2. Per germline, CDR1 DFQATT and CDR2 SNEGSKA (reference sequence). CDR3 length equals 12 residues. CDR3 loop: CSRLAGGNEQYF. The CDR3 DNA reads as TGCTCCCGACTAGCGGGAGGGAACGAGCAGTACTTC.

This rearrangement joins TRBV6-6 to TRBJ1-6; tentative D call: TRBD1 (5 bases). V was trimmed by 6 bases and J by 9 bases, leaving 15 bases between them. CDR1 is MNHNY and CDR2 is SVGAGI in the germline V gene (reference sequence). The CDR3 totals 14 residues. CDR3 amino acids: CASSQTARGSPLHF. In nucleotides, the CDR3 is TGTGCCAGCAGCCAGACAGCGAGGGGTTCACCCCTCCACTTT.

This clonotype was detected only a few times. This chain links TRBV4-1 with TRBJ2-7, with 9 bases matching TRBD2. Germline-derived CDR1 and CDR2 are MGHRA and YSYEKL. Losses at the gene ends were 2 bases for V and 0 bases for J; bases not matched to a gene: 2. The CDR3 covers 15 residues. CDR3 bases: TGCGCCAGCAGCCAACAGACTAGCGGCTCCTACGAGCAGTACTTC. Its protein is CASSQQTSGSYEQYF.

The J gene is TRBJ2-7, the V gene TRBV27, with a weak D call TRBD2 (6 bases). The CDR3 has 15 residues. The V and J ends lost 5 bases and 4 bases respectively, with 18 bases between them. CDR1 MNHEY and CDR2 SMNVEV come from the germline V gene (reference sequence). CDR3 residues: CASSPTGGRAYEQYF. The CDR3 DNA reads TGTGCCAGCAGTCCCACCGGGGGACGGGCATACGAGCAGTACTTC.

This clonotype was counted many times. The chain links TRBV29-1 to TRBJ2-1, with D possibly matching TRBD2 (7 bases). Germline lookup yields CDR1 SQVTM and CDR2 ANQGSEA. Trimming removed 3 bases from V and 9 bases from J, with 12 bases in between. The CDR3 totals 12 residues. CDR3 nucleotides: TGCAGCGTTGAGAAGGGGGGGCCTGAGCAGTTCTTC. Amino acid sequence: CSVEKGGPEQFF.

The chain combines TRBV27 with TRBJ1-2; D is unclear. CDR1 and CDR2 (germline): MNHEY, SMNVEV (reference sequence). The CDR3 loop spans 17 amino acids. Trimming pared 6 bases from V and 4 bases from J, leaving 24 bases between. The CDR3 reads CASRESGPTPLVYGYTF. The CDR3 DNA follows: TGTGCCAGCAGGGAGTCGGGTCCCACTCCCCTCGTCTATGGCTACACCTTC.

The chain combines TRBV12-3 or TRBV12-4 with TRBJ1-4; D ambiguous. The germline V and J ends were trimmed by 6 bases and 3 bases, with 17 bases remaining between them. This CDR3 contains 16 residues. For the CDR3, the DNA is TGTGCCAGCAGCTCAATCAGTAGGCTACCTAATGAAAAACTGTTTTTT. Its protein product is CASSSISRLPNEKLFF.

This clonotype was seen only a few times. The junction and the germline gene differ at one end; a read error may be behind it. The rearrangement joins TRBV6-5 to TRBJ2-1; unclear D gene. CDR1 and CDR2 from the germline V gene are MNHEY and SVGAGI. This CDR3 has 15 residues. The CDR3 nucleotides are TGTGCTAGCAGTTACTTTAGTAGCCGAGACAATGAGCAGTTCTTC. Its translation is CASSYFSSRDNEQFF.

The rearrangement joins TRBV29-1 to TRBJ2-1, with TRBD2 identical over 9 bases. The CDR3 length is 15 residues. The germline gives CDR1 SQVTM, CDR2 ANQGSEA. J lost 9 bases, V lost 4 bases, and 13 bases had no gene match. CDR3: CSVVPRGAGGSEQFF. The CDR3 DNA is TGCAGCGTTGTCCCCAGGGGAGCGGGAGGTAGTGAGCAGTTCTTC.

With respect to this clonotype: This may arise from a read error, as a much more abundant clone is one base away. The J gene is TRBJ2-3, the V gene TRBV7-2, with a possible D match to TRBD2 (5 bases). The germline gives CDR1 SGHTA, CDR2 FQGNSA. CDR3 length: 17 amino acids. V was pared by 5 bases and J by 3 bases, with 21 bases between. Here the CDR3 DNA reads TGTGCCAGCAGCACCCCAGCGGTAGGTGTGTTTACAGATACGCAGTATTTT. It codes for CASSTPAVGVFTDTQYF.